Many counts were recorded for the clone carrying this TCR beta chain. The antigen is not known. This specimen comes from a study of T cells in Graves' hyperthyroidism and ophthalmopathy. The study, taken as a whole, reports: Most expanded thyroid clonotypes above 0.001 also appeared in blood.

TCR beta CDR3 sequences were amplified from RNA transcripts. First-round RT-PCR of the TCR CDR3 relied on the HTBI primer set. TCRdb redid the calling of the multiplex PCR reads with MiXCR, one entry per CDR3 protein. The sample has about 600,000 distinct CDR3 sequences; about 14% are singletons. Pregnant or lactating patients were excluded, as were those with uncontrolled infection or other autoimmune disease. V was trimmed by 1 base and J by 5 bases, leaving 19 bases between them. The germline V gene encodes CDR1 SGHTA and CDR2 FQGNSA. The CDR3 loop spans 17 amino acids. The sequenced material came from blood. The V call is TRBV7-2, the J call TRBJ2-3, with unresolved D. The TCR comes from a woman between 18 and 29 years old with Graves' ophthalmopathy. This CDR3 reads CASSLVPPPYSEDTQYF. The CDR3 DNA is TGTGCCAGCAGCTTAGTCCCCCCGCCATACTCGGAAGATACGCAGTATTTT. Full variable domain (outside the CDR3, taken from reference TRBV7-2 and TRBJ2-3): GAGVSQSPSNKVTEKGKDVELRCDPISGHTALYWYRQSLGQGLEFLIYFQGNSAPDKSGLPSDRFSAERTGGSVSTLTIQRTQQEDSAVYLCASSLVPPPYSEDTQYFGPGTRLTVL.